This T cell receptor beta chain appears in the sequencing data of a study of human T cells and chemical hapten exposure. This clonotype has more than one count but fewer than ten. V lost 4 bases and J 5 bases, leaving 12 bases between the germline ends. In germline, CDR1 is SGHRS, CDR2 YFSETQ. This CDR3 has 14 residues. Indicated time point: pre-sensitization, week 0. Specified treatment: therapeutic diphenylcyclopropenone sensitization with weekly scalp DPC. TCRdb used MiXCR to reprocess the RACE reads, holding one entry per CDR3 protein. The table includes roughly 38,000 distinct CDR3 sequences, roughly an eighth detected once.

The source material was whole blood, sampled in connection with sensitization to the hapten diphenylcyclopropenone (DPC). The sequence derives from a woman in her 30s with alopecia areata. Some clones in this sample may be carry-over from other donors' samples. The rearrangement uses TRBV5-1 and TRBJ2-2; TRBD2 might be the D (6 bases). Here the CDR3 DNA reads TGCGCCAGCAGCAACCCTGGGGGGACCGGGGAGCTGTTTTTT. Translated: CASSNPGGTGELFF.